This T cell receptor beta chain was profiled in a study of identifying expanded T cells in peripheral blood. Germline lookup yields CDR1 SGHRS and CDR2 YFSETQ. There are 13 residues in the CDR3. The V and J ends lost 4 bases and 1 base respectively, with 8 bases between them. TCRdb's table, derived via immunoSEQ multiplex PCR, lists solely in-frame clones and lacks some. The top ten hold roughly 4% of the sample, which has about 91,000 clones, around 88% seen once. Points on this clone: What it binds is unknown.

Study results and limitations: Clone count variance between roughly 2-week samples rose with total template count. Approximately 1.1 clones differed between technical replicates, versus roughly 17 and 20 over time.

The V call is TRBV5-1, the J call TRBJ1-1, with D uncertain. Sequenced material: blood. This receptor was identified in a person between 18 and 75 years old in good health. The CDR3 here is CASSMEGNTEAFF. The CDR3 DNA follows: TGCGCCAGCAGCATGGAGGGGAACACTGAAGCTTTCTTT.